This entry features one TCR beta chain sequence. Its cognate antigen is unknown. Alongside a J-beta primer mix, a sample-barcoded 5' primer served in a second PCR lasting about 6 to 12 cycles. TCRdb independently ran MiXCR on the 5' RACE reads; one entry per CDR3 protein. The data hold more than 650,000 distinct CDR3 sequences, with around 24% observed a single time. The sample is drawn from a study of blood T cells in healthy people across ages. Study-level results: Compared with aged donors, long-lived donors showed fewer expanded clones, suggesting selection. Per-million-T-cell TCR beta diversity fell roughly linearly with age.

In addition, the sample was reused for a study of T cells of mothers and their children.

Sequences were obtained from blood. The TCR originated in a boy younger than 18 in good health.

CDR3 sequence reads: CASFTGPGENIQYF. The CDR3 nucleotides read TGTGCCAGCTTCACGGGGCCAGGGGAAAACATTCAGTACTTC. The rearrangement uses TRBV5-4 and TRBJ2-4, with a possible D match to TRBD1 (6 bases). From germline, CDR1 is SGHNT and CDR2 YYREEE (reference sequence). CDR3 length equals 14 residues. Trimming cost V 7 bases and J 5 bases, with 16 bases left between them.